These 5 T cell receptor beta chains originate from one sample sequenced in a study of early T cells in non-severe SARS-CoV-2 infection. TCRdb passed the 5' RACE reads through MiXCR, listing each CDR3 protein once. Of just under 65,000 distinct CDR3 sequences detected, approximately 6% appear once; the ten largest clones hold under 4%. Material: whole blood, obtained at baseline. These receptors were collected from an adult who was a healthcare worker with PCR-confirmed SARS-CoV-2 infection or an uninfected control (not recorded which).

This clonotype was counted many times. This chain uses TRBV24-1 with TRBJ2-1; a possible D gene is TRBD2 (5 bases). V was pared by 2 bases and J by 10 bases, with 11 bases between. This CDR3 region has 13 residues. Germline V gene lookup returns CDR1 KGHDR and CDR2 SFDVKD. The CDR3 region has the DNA TGTGCCACCAGTGATTCCCCACTAGAAGAGCAGTTCTTC. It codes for CATSDSPLEEQFF.

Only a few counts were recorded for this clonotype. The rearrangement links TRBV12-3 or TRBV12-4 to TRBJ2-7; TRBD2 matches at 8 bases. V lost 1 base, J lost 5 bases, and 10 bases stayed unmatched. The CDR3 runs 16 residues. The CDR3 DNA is TGTGCCAGCAGTTTAGGGTGGGGACTAGACCTTCACGAGCAGTACTTC. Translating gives CASSLGWGLDLHEQYF.

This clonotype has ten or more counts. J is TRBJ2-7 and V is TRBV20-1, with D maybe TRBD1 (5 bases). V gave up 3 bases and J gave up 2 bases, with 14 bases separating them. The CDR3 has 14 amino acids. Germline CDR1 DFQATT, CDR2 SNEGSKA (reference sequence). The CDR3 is CSARGLDSTYEQYF. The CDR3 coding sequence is TGCAGTGCTAGGGGTTTAGACAGTACCTACGAGCAGTACTTC.

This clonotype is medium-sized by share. DNA for the CDR3: TGTGCCAGCAGCCGGGACATATCCAATCAGCCCCAGCATTTT. Translating it yields CASSRDISNQPQHF. The chain carries TRBV7-9 and TRBJ1-5, with D tentatively TRBD1 (6 bases). Between the trimmed V and J ends, which lost 5 bases and 3 bases, there was a span of 11 bases. The CDR3 sequence is 14 residues long. Germline V gene lookup returns CDR1 SEHNR and CDR2 FQNEAQ (reference sequence).

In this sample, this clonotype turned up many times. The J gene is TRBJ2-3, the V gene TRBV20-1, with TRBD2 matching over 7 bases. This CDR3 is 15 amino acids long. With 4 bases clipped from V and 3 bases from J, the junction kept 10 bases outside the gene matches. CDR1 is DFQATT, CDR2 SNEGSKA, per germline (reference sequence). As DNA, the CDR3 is TGCAGTGCTACCTCCCGGGACTATGGAACAGATACGCAGTATTTT. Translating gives CSATSRDYGTDTQYF.